A single sample is the source of the 8 T cell receptor beta chains below, sequenced in a study of T cell responses to AZD1222 COVID-19 vaccine. The method was immunoSEQ multiplex PCR; TCRdb's version includes in-frame clones alone and lacks a portion of them. In the table there are tens of thousands of clones, approximately 88% of which are singletons. The sequences come from peripheral blood, collected 28 days after the second AZD1222 dose. These receptors were obtained from an adult who received the AZD1222 COVID-19 vaccine.

This chain links TRBV7-9 with TRBJ2-7, with 8 bases identical to TRBD2. V shed 6 bases and J 0 bases; nucleotides not matched to a gene: 7. The length of the CDR3 is 15 residues. Germline lookup yields CDR1 SEHNR and CDR2 FQNEAQ (reference sequence). The CDR3 reads CASRGSGESSYEQYF. The DNA for the CDR3 is TGTGCCAGCAGGGGTAGCGGGGAGAGCTCCTACGAGCAGTACTTC.

The chain carries TRBV6-5 and TRBJ1-6; D is perhaps TRBD1 (6 bases). The CDR3 is 15 amino acids. Trimming pared 2 bases from V and 5 bases from J, leaving 10 bases between. Germline assignment: CDR1 MNHEY and CDR2 SVGAGI. CDR3: CASSYGSGDNSPLHF. CDR3 coding DNA: TGTGCCAGCAGTTACGGGTCAGGGGATAATTCACCCCTCCACTTT.

This chain joins TRBV5-6 and TRBJ1-2; TRBD1 is a possible D gene (6 bases). Trimming shortened V by 0 bases and J by 4 bases, and 19 bases separated the two germline ends. Germline V gene data show CDR1 as SGHDT and CDR2 as YYEEEE. The CDR3 spans 17 residues. The CDR3 here is CASSLAARRGARYGYTF. CDR3 sequence (DNA): TGTGCCAGCAGCTTGGCCGCCCGAAGGGGGGCTCGCTATGGCTACACCTTC.

The chain joins TRBV19 to TRBJ2-7; D gene unclear. The CDR3 length is 14 residues. Trimming removed 2 bases from V and 1 base from J, with 9 bases in between. CDR1 is LNHDA and CDR2 is SQIVND in the germline V gene (reference sequence). CDR3 region: CASSISGSSYEQYF. CDR3 sequence (DNA): TGTGCCAGTAGTATATCTGGCAGTTCCTACGAGCAGTACTTC.

The rearrangement joins TRBV30 to TRBJ1-5; tentatively, D is TRBD1 (5 bases). Trimming left V 2 bases short and J 9 bases short, with 11 bases between. There are 12 residues in the CDR3. CDR1 and CDR2 (germline): GTSNPN, SVGIG (reference sequence). As DNA, the CDR3 is TGTGCCTGGAGTCCTTCCCAGGGGCCCCAGCATTTT. Encoded protein: CAWSPSQGPQHF.

The chain couples TRBV11-2 to TRBJ2-7; 7 bases match TRBD1. The CDR3 is made up of 13 amino acids. The J segment lost 7 bases and the V segment lost 3 bases, leaving 6 bases of the junction unmatched. CDR1 is SGHAT and CDR2 is FQNNGV in the germline V gene. The CDR3 coding sequence is TGTGCCAGCAGCTTCCAACAGGGGTTAGAGCAGTACTTC. Translating it yields CASSFQQGLEQYF.

A remark on this clone: Other DNA sequences in the same sample also yield this CDR3. The rearrangement links TRBV5-6 to TRBJ2-7; TRBD1 matches at 9 bases. CDR1 SGHDT and CDR2 YYEEEE come from the germline V gene. This CDR3 is 15 amino acids long. Trimming cost V 2 bases and J 1 base; bases outside gene matches: 4. CDR3 loop: CASSFPGTGSYEQYF. CDR3 sequence (DNA): TGTGCCAGCAGCTTCCCCGGGACAGGGTCCTACGAGCAGTACTTC.

The rearrangement uses TRBV27 and TRBJ2-7; TRBD1 might be the D (6 bases). This CDR3 comprises 14 residues. The ends were cut back, 6 bases at V and 2 bases at J, with 14 bases in the middle. From germline, CDR1 is MNHEY and CDR2 SMNVEV (reference sequence). This CDR3 reads CASRVDRPPYEQYF. CDR3 DNA sequence: TGTGCCAGCAGAGTCGACAGGCCACCCTACGAGCAGTACTTC.